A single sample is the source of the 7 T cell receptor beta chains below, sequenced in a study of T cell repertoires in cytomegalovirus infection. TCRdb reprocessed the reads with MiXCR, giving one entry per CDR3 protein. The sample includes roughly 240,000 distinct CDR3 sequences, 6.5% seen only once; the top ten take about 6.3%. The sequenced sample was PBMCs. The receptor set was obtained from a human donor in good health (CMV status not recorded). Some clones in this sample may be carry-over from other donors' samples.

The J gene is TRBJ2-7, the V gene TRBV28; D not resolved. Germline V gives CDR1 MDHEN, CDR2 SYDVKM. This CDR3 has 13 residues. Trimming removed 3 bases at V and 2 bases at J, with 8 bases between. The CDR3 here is CASSFTGAYEQYF. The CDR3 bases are TGTGCCAGCAGTTTTACCGGAGCCTACGAGCAGTACTTC.

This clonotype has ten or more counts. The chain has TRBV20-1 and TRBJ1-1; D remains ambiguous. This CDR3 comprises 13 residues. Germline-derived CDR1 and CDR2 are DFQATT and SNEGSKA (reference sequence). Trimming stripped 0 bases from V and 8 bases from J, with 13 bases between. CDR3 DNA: TGCAGTGCTAGAGATCCAACACAACCAGAAGCTTTCTTT. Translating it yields CSARDPTQPEAFF.

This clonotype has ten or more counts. CDR3 nucleotides: TGTGCCAGCAGCTTAGTAAAGGGCACTGAAGCTTTCTTT. The encoded protein is CASSLVKGTEAFF. The chain carries TRBV7-2 and TRBJ1-1; D is undetermined. Between the trimmed V and J ends, which lost 1 base and 4 bases, there was a span of 7 bases. This CDR3 spans 13 amino acids. CDR1 is SGHTA and CDR2 is FQGNSA in the germline V gene.

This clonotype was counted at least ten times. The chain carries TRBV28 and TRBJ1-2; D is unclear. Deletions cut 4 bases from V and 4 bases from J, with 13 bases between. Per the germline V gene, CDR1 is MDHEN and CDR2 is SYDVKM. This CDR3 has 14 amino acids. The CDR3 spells CASSSQLGVYGYTF. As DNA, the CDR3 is TGTGCCAGCAGTTCACAGCTTGGGGTCTATGGCTACACCTTC.

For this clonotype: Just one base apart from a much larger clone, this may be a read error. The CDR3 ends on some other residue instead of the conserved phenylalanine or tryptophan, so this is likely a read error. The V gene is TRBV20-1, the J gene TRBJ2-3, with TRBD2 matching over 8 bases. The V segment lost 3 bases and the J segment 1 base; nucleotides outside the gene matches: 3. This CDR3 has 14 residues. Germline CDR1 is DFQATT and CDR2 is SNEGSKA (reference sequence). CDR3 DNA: TGCAGTGCTAGGTCCGGGGGGGGCACAGATACGCAGTATTTA. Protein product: CSARSGGGTDTQYL.

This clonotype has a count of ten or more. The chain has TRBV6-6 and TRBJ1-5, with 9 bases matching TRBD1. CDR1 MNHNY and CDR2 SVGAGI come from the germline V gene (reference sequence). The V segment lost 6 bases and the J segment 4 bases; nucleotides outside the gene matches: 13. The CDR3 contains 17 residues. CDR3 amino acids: CASSPVTGGRANQPQHF. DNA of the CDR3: TGTGCCAGCAGCCCTGTCACAGGGGGCAGGGCGAATCAGCCCCAGCATTTT.

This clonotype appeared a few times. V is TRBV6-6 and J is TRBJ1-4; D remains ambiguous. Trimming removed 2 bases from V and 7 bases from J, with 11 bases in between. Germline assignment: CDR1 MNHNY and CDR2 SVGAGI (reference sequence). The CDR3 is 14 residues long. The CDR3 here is CASSYVGVGEKLFF. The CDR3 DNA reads TGTGCCAGCAGTTACGTTGGGGTGGGTGAAAAACTGTTTTTT.